This T cell receptor beta chain originates from a study of T cell responses to AZD1222 COVID-19 vaccine (dated by TCRdb to the early 2020s). About the study as a whole: TCR sequencing covered over 230 trial participants: roughly 200 given two doses of AZD1222 and 26 given two doses of MenACWY control vaccine. Trial participants were enrolled by age into subgroups of 18-55, 56-69 and 70-plus years, and about 150, 27 and 61 TCR-sequenced participants, respectively, were included in these subgroups.

The meaning of the sample's time point label: about 28 days (+/-7) after the second vaccine dose. Because spike-specific TCR depth and breadth did not differ between the two schedules, AZD1222 recipients who got a second dose at roughly 4 weeks were pooled with those who got a second dose at roughly 12 weeks. Vaccinee samples came from UK trials COV001 and COV002, including a single-blind randomized controlled phase 2/3 trial of AZD1222 (ChAdOx1 nCoV-19) in healthy adults. For TCRbeta chain sequencing, PBMC samples were collected from trial participants at day 0 and at day 28 after the second dose. Broader findings and caveats from the paper: No day 14 peak-response samples were available, so repertoires were characterized only after the peak T cell response. A significant rise in spike-specific TCR breadth and depth was observed after two AZD1222 doses relative to day 0 and relative to MenACWY recipients. Conclusions about previously exposed vaccinees are limited because only six or seven AZD1222 recipients were SARS-CoV-2 seropositive at baseline. The whole spike protein was spanned by vaccine-associated CD4 TCRs, and dominant responses were seen in regions 160-218 and 743-854. Epitopes outside the regions mutated in the B.1.351 and B.1.1.7 variants were reportedly recognized by nearly half of the unique spike-specific TCRs. In the small 56-69-year group, the increase in depth fell short of significance, most likely because of low power. Most participants were white British and females outnumbered males, and the authors suggested that clonal diversity may have been underestimated.

The CDR3 covers 15 residues, taking in both the cysteine and the phenylalanine. The CDR3 DNA has 45 bases and is translated from base 1. As encoded in the germline V gene (reference sequence), CDR1 is PRHDT while CDR2 is FYEKMQ. The V end loses 0 bases and the J end loses 5 bases, and a stretch of 13 bases separates them. This clone has only a few counts. What this receptor recognizes is not known. Per-base quality was not reported, and no clone a single base away is much larger than it. The CDR3 regions of human TCRbeta chains were analyzed by immunosequencing. Turning to the authors' computational methods: Repertoire TCRs were matched against a reference library of SARS-CoV-2-specific TCRs generated with the MIRA antigen-specificity platform. Breadth was defined as the fraction of unique TCRs that were SARS-CoV-2-associated. Depth was defined as the fraction of total T cells that were SARS-CoV-2-associated. Using the MIRA data, each spike-specific TCR was mapped to the spike region that the TCR reacts to and placed in a CD4 or CD8 class. Log10-transformed breadth and depth values were compared by one-way ANOVA with Sidak's multiple comparisons tests. TCRdb stores this immuneACCESS table with in-frame sequences only. Part of the clones is absent; in the studies checked, under half of the shortfall reflects unresolved V genes, and no reason is known for the rest. From that table come the V and J calls and clone size; the DNA was used to work out D and trimming. Present in this sample are approximately 120,000 clones, 88% of which were seen just once. The ten largest clones add up to under 6% of the sample.

This clonotype originated in an adult who received the AZD1222 COVID-19 vaccine. The source was peripheral blood, collected 28 days after the second AZD1222 dose. The chain links TRBV13 with TRBJ1-2; the D gene cannot be resolved reliably. The CDR3 region: CASSLGRSPEYGYTF. The sequence in DNA is TGTGCCAGCAGCTTAGGCCGTTCGCCGGAATATGGCTACACCTTC.